This entry is about one T cell receptor beta chain. The entry originates in a study of blood T cell repertoires in COVID-19. Study as a whole: Samples representing acute and convalescent COVID-19 were sourced from the United States, Italy and Spain. PBMCs, B-cell-depleted T cells, or T cells provided the cDNA or gDNA that made up the material.

In the authors' workflow: From reference gene primer amplification, estimates of nucleated cell counts were derived. TCRdb's copy holds only in-frame clones and misses some; the assay was immunoSEQ multiplex PCR. D and trimming were read from the DNA, whereas the V and J calls and clone size are those reported in that table. The profile covers 350,000 to 550,000 clones, with approximately 90% appearing a single time and under 2% taken by the ten largest. Researchers sorted participants into cohorts using their self-reported clinical history. Per germline, CDR1 SGHAT and CDR2 FQNNGV. V was cut by 4 bases and J by 7 bases, with 20 bases left in between. CDR3 size: 15 residues.

The sequencing sample was made of PBMCs or T cells enriched from blood (not recorded which). The chain links TRBV11-2 to TRBJ2-7; D is ambiguous. The sequence came from a young woman with acute COVID-19. CDR3 DNA sequence: TGTGCCAGCAGCTGGTCGGGTACGGTACTTCAAGAGCAGTACTTC. This sequence encodes CASSWSGTVLQEQYF.